This T cell receptor (beta chain) was retrieved from a study of T cells after yellow fever vaccination. Study conclusions and caveats: Contamination by abundant bulk-population clonotypes could be present in FACS-sorted repertoires. A secondary response was less intense yet reached its peak sooner, at day 5 versus 15. Among primary-vaccination clones, most reappeared after the booster, at almost 98% for CD4 and 88% for CD8.

Germline V lookup: CDR1 SGDLS, CDR2 YYNGEE. V was clipped by 0 bases and J by 4 bases, with 4 bases between them. There are 13 residues in the CDR3. The study made its TCR cDNA through 5'RACE template switching. That step introduced a universal primer site along with UMIs. Via MiXCR, TCRdb re-called the 5' RACE reads, giving one row per CDR3 protein. Of more than 75,000 distinct CDR3 sequences in the sample, about 8.8% were seen once. The sample here was CD8+ T cells not binding an NS4B(214-222) dextramer, sorted from PBMCs, taken roughly 15 days after the first yellow fever vaccination. This chain connects TRBV9 to TRBJ2-2; no definite D call. This receptor was taken from a man younger than 35 who received the YFV17D yellow fever vaccine. The CDR3 sequence: CASSVVTTGELFF. CDR3 DNA: TGTGCCAGCAGCGTAGTGACCACCGGGGAGCTGTTTTTT. Full variable domain (rest looked up from reference TRBV9 and TRBJ2-2): DSGVTQTPKHLITATGQRVTLRCSPRSGDLSVYWYQQSLDQGLQFLIQYYNGEERAKGNILERFSAQQFPDLHSELNLSSLELGDSALYFCASSVVTTGELFFGEGSRLTVL.